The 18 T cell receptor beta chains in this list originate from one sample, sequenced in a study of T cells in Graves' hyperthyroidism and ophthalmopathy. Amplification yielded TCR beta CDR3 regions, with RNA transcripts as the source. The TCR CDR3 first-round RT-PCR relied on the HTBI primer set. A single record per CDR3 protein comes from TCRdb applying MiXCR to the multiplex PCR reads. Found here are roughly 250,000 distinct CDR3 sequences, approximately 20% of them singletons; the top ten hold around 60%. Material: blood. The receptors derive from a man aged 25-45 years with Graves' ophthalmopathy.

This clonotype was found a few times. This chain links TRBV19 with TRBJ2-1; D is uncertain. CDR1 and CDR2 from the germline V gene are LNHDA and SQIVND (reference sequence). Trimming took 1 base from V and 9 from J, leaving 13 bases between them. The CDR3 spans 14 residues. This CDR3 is CASSIVSKTGEQFF. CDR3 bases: TGTGCCAGTAGTATAGTCTCTAAAACCGGTGAGCAGTTCTTC. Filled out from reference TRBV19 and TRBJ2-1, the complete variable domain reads DGGITQSPKYLFRKEGQNVTLSCEQNLNHDAMYWYRQDPGQGLRLIYYSQIVNDFQKGDIAEGYSVSREKKESFPLTVTSAQKNPTAFYLCASSIVSKTGEQFFGPGTRLTVL.

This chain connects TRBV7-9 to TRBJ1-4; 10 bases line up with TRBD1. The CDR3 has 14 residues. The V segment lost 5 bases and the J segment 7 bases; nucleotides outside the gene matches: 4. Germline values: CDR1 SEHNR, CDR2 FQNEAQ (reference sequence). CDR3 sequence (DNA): TGTGCCAGCAGCACGGACAGGGGGAGTGAAAAACTGTTTTTT. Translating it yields CASSTDRGSEKLFF.

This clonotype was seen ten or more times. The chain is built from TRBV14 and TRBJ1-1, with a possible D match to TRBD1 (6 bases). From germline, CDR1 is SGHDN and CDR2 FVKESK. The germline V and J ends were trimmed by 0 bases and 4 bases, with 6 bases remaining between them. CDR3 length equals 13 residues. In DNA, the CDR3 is TGTGCCAGCAGCCAAGACAGGGGCACTGAAGCTTTCTTT. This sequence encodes CASSQDRGTEAFF.

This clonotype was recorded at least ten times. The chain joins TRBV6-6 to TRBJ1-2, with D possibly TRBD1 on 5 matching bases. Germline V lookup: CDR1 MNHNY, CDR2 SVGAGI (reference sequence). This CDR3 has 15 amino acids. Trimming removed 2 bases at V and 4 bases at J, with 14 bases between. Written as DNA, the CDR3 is TGTGCCAGCAGTTACCCCGGGGCAGCAGTCTATGGCTACACCTTC. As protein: CASSYPGAAVYGYTF.

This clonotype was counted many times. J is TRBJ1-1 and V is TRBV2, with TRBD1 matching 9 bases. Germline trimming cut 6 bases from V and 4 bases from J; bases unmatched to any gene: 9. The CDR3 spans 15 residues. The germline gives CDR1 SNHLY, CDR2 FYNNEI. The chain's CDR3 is CASSARRQGVTEAFF. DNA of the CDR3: TGTGCCAGCAGCGCTCGTCGACAGGGGGTCACTGAAGCTTTCTTT.

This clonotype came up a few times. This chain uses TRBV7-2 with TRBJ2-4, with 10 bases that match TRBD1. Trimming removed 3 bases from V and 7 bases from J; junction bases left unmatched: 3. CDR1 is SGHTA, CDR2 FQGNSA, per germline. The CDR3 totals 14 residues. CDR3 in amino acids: CASSLGQGRNIQYF. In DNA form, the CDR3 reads TGTGCCAGCAGCTTGGGACAGGGGCGGAACATTCAGTACTTC.

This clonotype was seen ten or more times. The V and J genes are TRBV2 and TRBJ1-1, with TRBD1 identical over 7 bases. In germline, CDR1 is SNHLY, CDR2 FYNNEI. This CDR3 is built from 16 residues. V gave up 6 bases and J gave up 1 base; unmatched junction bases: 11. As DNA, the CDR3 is TGTGCCAGCAGCCCCGGGAAGGGGGCCGGGAACACTGAAGCTTTCTTT. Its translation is CASSPGKGAGNTEAFF.

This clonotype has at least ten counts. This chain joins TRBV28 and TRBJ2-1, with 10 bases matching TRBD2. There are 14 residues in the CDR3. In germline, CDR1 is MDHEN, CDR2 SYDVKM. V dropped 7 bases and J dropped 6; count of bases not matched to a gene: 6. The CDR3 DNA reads TGTGCCAGCACCCTAGCGGGAGCGGTCAATGAGCAGTTCTTC. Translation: CASTLAGAVNEQFF.

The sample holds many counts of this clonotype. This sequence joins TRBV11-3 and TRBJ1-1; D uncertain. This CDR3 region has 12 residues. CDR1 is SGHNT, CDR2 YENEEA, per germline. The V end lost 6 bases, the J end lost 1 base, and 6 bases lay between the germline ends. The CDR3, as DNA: TGTGCCAGCAGGGAGGGGAACACTGAAGCTTTCTTT. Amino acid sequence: CASREGNTEAFF. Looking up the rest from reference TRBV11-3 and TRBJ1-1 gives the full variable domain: EAGVVQSPRYKIIEKKQPVAFWCNPISGHNTLYWYLQNLGQGPELLIRYENEEAVDDSQLPKDRFSAERLKGVDSTLKIQPAELGDSAVYLCASREGNTEAFFGQGTRLTVV.

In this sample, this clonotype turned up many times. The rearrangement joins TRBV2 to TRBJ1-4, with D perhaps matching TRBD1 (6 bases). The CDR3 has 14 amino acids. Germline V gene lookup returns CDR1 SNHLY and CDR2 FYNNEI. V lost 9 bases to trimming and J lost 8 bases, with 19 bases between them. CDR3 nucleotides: TGTGCCAGTGTACAACAGGGCCTGAGGGAAAAACTGTTTTTT. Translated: CASVQQGLREKLFF.

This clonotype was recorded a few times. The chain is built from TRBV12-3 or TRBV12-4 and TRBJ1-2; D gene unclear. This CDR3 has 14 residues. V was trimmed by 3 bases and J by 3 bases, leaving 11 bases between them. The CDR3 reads CASSFWTPDYGYTF. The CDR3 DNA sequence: TGTGCCAGCAGTTTCTGGACCCCTGACTATGGCTACACCTTC.

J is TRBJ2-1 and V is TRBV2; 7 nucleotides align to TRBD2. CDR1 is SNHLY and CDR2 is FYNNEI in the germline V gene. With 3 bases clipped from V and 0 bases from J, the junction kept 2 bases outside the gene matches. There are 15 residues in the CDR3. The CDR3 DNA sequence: TGTGCCAGCAGTGAGGAGCGGGGCTCCTACAATGAGCAGTTCTTC. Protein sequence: CASSEERGSYNEQFF.

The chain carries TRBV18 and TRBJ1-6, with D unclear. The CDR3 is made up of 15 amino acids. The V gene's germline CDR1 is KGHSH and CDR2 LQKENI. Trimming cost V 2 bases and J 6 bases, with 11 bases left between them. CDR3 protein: CASSPRTETNSPLHF. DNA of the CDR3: TGTGCCAGCTCACCAAGAACCGAGACTAATTCACCCCTCCACTTT.

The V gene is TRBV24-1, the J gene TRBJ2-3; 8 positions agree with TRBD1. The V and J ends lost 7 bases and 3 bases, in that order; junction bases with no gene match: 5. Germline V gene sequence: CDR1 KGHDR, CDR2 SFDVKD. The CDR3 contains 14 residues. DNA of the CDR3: TGTGCCACCAGCCCCCGGGACAGGACAGATACGCAGTATTTT. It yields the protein CATSPRDRTDTQYF.

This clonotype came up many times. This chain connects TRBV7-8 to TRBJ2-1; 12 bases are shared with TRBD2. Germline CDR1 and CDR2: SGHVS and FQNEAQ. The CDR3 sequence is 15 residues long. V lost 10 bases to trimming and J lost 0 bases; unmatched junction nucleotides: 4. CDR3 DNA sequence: TGTGCCACAAGACTAGCGGGGGCCTCCTACAATGAGCAGTTCTTC. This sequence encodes CATRLAGASYNEQFF.

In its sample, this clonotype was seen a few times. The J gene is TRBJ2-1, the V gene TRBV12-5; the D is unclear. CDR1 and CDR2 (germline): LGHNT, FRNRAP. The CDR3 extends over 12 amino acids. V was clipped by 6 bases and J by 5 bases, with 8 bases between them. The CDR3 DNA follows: TGTGCTAGTGGCCCAGAAAACAATGAGCAGTTCTTC. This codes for CASGPENNEQFF.

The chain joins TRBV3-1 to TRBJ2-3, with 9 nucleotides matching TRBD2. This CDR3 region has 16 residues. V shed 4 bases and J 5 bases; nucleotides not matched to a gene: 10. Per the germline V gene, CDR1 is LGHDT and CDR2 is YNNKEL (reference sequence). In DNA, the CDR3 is TGTGCCAGCAGCCCAATAGCGGGAGCGACGGAAGATACGCAGTATTTT. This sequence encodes CASSPIAGATEDTQYF.

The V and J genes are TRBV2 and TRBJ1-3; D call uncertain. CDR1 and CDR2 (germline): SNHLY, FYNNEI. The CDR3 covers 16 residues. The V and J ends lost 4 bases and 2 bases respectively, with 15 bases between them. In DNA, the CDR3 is TGTGCCAGCAGTGGTGAGGGAAGGTTACCTGGAAACACCATATATTTT. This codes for CASSGEGRLPGNTIYF. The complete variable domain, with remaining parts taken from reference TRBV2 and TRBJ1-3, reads EPEVTQTPSHQVTQMGQEVILRCVPISNHLYFYWYRQILGQKVEFLVSFYNNEISEKSEIFDDQFSVERPDGSNFTLKIRSTKLEDSAMYFCASSGEGRLPGNTIYFGEGSWLTVV.